What follows is one T cell receptor (beta chain) and its context. This specimen belongs to a study of blood T cell repertoires in COVID-19. Across the study: Samples of COVID-19 (acute and convalescent) were obtained from the United States, Italy and Spain. Sources were T cells, B-cell-depleted T cells, or PBMCs; the material itself was cDNA or gDNA.

The CDR3 consists of 13 residues. Trimming took off 3 bases at V and 7 bases at J, with 12 bases between the two ends. Per germline, CDR1 MGHRA and CDR2 YSYEKL. Under the authors' procedure: Estimates of nucleated cell counts were drawn from the amplification of reference gene primers. The protocol was immunoSEQ multiplex PCR, while the TCRdb copy is restricted to in-frame clones and leaves out a portion. V and J calls plus clone size are reproduced from that table; the DNA served to infer D and trimming. The sample lists roughly 250,000 clones; roughly 80% were seen once. Sequencing input: peripheral blood. The chain recombines TRBV4-1 with TRBJ1-1; D might be TRBD1 (6 bases). The origin of this receptor is a woman older than 75 with active or convalescent COVID-19. For the CDR3, the DNA is TGCGCCAGCAGCCAGGACTGGACAGTTGAAGCTTTCTTT. Translation gives CASSQDWTVEAFF.